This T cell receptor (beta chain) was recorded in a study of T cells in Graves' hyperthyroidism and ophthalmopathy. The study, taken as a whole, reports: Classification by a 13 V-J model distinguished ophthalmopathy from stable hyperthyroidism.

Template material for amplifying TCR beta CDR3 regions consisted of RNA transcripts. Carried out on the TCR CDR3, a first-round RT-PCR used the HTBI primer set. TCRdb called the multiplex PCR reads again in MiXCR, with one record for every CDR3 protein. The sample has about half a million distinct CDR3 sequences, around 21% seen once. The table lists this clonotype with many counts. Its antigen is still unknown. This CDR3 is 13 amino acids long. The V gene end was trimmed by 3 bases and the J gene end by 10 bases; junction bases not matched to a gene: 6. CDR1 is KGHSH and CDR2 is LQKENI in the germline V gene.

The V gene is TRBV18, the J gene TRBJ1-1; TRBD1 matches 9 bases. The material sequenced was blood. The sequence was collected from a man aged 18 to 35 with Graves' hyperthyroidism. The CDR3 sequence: CASSPGTGLRAFF. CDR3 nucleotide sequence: TGTGCCAGCTCACCGGGGACAGGGCTAAGAGCTTTCTTT.